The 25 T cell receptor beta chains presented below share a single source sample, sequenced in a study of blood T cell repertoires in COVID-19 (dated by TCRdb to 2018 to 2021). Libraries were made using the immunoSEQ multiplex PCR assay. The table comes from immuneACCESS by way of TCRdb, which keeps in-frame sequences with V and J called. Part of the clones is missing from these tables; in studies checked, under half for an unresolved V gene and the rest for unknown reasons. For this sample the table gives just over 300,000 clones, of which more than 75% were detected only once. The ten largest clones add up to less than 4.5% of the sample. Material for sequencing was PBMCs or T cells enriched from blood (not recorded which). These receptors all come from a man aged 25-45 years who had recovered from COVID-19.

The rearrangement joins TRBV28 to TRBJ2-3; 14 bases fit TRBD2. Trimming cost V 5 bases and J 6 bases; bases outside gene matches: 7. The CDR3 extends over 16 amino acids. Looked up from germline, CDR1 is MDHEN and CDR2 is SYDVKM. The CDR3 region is CASSTRTSGGPDTQYF. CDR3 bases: TGTGCCAGCAGTACTAGGACTAGCGGGGGGCCTGATACGCAGTATTTT.

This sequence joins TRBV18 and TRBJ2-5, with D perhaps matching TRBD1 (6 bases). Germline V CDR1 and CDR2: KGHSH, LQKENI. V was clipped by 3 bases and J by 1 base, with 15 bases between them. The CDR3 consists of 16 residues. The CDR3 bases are TGTGCCAGCTCACCGCCAGGGGTCCACAGCCAAGAGACCCAGTACTTC. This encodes CASSPPGVHSQETQYF.

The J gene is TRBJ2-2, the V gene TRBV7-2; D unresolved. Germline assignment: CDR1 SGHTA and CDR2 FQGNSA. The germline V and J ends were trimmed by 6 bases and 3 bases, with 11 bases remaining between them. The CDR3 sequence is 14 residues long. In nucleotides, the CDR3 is TGTGCCAGCAGGTTGGTGGCCTACACCGGGGAGCTGTTTTTT. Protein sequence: CASRLVAYTGELFF.

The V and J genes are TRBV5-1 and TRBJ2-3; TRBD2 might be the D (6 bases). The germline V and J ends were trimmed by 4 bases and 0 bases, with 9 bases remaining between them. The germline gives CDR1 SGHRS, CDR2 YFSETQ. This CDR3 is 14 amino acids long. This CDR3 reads CASSGGDSTDTQYF. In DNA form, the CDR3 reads TGCGCCAGCAGCGGAGGGGATAGCACAGATACGCAGTATTTT. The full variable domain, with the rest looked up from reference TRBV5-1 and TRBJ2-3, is KAGVTQTPRYLIKTRGQQVTLSCSPISGHRSVSWYQQTPGQGLQFLFEYFSETQRNKGNFPGRFSGRQFSNSRSEMNVSTLELGDSALYLCASSGGDSTDTQYFGPGTRLTVL.

This chain's CDR3 is CASRLEDRAYAGNTIYF. The CDR3 nucleotides read TGTGCCAGCAGACTAGAAGACAGGGCTTACGCTGGAAACACCATATATTTT. V gene TRBV2 combines with J gene TRBJ1-3; 7 nucleotides agree with TRBD1. This CDR3 contains 17 residues. Germline V gene lookup returns CDR1 SNHLY and CDR2 FYNNEI. The V gene end was trimmed by 6 bases and the J gene end by 2 bases; junction bases not matched to a gene: 13.

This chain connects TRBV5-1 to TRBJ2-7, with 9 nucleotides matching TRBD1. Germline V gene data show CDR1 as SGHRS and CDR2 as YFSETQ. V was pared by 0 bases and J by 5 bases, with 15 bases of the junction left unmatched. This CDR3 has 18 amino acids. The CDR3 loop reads CASSLALNLQGAYDEQYF. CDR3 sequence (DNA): TGCGCCAGCAGCTTGGCCTTAAATCTACAGGGGGCGTACGACGAGCAGTACTTC.

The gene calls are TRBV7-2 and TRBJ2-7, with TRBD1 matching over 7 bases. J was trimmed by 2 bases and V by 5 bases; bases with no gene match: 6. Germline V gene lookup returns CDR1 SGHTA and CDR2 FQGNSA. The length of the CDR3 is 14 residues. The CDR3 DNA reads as TGTGCCAGCAGCATATTGACAGGGACCTACGAGCAGTACTTC. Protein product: CASSILTGTYEQYF.

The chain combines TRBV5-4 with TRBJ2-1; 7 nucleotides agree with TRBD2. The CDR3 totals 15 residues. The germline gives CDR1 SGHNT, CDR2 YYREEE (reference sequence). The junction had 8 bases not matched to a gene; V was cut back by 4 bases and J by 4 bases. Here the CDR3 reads CASSGSWGGYNEQFF. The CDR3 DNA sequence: TGTGCCAGCAGCGGGTCTTGGGGGGGATACAATGAGCAGTTCTTC.

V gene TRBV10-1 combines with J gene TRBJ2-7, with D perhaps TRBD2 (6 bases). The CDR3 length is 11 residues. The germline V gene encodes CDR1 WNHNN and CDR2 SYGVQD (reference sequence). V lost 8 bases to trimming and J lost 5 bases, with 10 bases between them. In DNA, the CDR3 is TGCGCCAGCCGCGGAGGGGACGAGCAGTACTTC. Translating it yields CASRGGDEQYF.

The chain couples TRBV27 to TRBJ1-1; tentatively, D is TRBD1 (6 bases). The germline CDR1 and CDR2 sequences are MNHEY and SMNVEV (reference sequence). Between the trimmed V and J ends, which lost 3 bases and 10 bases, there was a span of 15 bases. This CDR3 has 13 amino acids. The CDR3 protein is CASSFVGGKGAFF. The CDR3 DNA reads TGTGCCAGCAGTTTCGTAGGGGGTAAGGGAGCTTTCTTT.

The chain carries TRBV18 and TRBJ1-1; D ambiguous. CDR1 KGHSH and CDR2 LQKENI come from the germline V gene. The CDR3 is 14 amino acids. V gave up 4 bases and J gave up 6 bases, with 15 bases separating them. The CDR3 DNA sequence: TGTGCCAGCTCACAATCAGGAGGTAACTCTGAAGCTTTCTTT. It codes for CASSQSGGNSEAFF.

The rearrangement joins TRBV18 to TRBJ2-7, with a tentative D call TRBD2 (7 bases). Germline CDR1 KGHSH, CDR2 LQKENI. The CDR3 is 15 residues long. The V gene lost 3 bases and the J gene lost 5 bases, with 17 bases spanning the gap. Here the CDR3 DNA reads TGTGCCAGCTCACCCTTTTCGGGGGGCGTCGACGAGCAGTACTTC. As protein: CASSPFSGGVDEQYF.

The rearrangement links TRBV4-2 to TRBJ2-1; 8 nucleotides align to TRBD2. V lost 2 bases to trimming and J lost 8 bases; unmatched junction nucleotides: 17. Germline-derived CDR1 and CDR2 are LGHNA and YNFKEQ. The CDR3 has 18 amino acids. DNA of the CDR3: TGTGCCAGCAGCCAATCCGTACAGCGGGGGCATCGAAGCGATGAGCAGTTCTTC. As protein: CASSQSVQRGHRSDEQFF.

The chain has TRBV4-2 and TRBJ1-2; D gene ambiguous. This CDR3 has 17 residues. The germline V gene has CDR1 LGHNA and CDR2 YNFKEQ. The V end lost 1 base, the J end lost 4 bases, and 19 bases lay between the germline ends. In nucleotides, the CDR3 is TGTGCCAGCAGCCAAGCGGACTCTACCGGGATCCTCTATGGCTACACCTTC. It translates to CASSQADSTGILYGYTF.

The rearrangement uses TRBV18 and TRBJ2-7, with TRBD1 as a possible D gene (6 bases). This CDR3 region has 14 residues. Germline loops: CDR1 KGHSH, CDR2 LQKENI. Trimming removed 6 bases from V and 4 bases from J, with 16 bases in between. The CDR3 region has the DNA TGTGCCAGCTCCCCCCCGGCAGGGGCATACGAGCAGTACTTC. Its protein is CASSPPAGAYEQYF.

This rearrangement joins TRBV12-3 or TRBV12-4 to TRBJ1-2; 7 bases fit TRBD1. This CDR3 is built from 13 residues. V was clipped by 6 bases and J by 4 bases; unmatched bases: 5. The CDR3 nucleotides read TGTGCCAGCAGGTCAGGGGGAGGCTATGGCTACACCTTC. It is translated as CASRSGGGYGYTF.

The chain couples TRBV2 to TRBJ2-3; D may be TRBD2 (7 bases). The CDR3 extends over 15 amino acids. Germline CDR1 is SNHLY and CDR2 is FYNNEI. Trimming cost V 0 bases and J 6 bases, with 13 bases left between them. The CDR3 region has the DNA TGTGCCAGCAGTGAAGCGACTAGGGGGGGCGATACGCAGTATTTT. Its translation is CASSEATRGGDTQYF.

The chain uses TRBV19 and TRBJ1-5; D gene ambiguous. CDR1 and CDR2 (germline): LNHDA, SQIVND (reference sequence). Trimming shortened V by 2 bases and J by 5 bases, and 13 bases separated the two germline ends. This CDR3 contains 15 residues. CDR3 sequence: CASSIQSGLDQPQHF. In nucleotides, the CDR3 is TGTGCCAGTAGTATACAGTCCGGACTGGATCAGCCCCAGCATTTT.

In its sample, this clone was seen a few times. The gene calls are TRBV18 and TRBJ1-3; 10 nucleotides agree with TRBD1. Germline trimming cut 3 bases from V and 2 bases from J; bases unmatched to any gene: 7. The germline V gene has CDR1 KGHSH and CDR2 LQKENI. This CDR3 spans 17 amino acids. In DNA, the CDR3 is TGTGCCAGCTCACCCCCGGGACAGGGGTTCCCTGGAAACACCATATATTTT. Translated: CASSPPGQGFPGNTIYF.

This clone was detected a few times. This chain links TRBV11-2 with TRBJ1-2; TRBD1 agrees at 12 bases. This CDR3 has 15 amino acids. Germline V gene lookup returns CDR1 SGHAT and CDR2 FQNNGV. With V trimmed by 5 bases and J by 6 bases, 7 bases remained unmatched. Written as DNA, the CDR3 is TGTGCCAGCAGCCGAAGCCGGGACAGGGGGCATGGCTACACCTTC. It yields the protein CASSRSRDRGHGYTF.

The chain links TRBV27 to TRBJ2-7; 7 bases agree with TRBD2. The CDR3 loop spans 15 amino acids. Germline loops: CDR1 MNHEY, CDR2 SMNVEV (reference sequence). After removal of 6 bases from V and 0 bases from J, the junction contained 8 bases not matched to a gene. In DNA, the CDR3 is TGTGCCAGCAGCCGCGCGGGACTAAGCTCCTACGAGCAGTACTTC. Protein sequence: CASSRAGLSSYEQYF.

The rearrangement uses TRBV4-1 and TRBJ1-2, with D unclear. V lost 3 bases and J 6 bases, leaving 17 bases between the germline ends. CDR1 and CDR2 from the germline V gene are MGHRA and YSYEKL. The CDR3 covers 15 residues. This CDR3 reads CASSHLGKTLDGYTF. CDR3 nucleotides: TGCGCCAGCAGCCATCTGGGCAAAACCTTAGATGGCTACACCTTC.

CDR3 bases: TGTGCCAGCTCACTAGGACAGGACAACTACGAGCAGTACTTC. This encodes CASSLGQDNYEQYF. This chain joins TRBV18 and TRBJ2-7, with 7 bases identical to TRBD1. Germline CDR1 KGHSH, CDR2 LQKENI. The V segment lost 4 bases and the J segment 3 bases; nucleotides outside the gene matches: 6. There are 14 residues in the CDR3.

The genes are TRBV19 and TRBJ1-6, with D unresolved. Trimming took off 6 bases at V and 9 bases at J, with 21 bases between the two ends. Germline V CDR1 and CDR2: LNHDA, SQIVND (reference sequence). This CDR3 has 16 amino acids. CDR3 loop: CASSLVRTPEGSPLHF. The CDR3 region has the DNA TGTGCCAGTAGCCTGGTCCGGACGCCAGAGGGTTCACCCCTCCACTTT.

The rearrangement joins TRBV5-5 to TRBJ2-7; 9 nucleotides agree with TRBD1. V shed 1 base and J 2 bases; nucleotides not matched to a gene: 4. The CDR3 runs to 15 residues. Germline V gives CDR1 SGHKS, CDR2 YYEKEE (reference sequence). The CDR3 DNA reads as TGTGCCAGCAGCTTGTGGAGACAGGGGGCCTACGAGCAGTACTTC. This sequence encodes CASSLWRQGAYEQYF.